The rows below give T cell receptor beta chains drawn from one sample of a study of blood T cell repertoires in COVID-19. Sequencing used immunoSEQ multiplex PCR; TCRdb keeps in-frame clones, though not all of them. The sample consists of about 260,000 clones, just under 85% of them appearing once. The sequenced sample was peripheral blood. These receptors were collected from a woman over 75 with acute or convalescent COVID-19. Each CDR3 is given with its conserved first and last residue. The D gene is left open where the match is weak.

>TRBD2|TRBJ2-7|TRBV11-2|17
CASSLELASGFQSEQYF
TGTGCCAGCAGCTTAGAATTGGCTAGCGGGTTTCAAAGCGAGCAGTACTTC
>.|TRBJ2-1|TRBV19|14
CASSIEQAYNEQFF
TGTGCCAGTAGTATAGAACAGGCCTACAATGAGCAGTTCTTC
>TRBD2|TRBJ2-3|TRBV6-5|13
CASRVGGTDTQYF
TGTGCCAGCAGGGTCGGGGGGACAGATACGCAGTATTTT
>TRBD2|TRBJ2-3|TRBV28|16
CASSPGSGSSTDTQYF
TGTGCCAGCAGCCCAGGTAGCGGGAGTAGTACAGATACGCAGTATTTT
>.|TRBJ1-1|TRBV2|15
CASRPAGTANTEAFF
TGTGCCAGCAGACCCGCTGGTACAGCGAACACTGAAGCTTTCTTT
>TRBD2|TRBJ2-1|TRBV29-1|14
CSVEGGGAVNEQFF
TGCAGCGTTGAAGGGGGAGGGGCGGTCAATGAGCAGTTCTTC
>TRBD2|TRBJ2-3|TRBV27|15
CASNQLAGSTDTQYF
TGTGCCAGCAACCAACTAGCGGGAAGCACAGATACGCAGTATTTT
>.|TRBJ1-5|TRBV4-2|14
CASSQGGGGQPQHF
TGTGCCAGCAGCCAAGGGGGGGGCGGTCAGCCCCAGCATTTT
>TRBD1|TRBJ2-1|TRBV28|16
CASSWGQGLSYNEQFF
TGTGCCAGCAGTTGGGGACAGGGCCTTTCCTACAATGAGCAGTTCTTC
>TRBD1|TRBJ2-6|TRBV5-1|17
CASSAGQGARGANVLTF
TGCGCCAGCAGCGCGGGACAGGGGGCGCGTGGGGCCAACGTCCTGACTTTC
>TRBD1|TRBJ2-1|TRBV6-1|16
CASSVPGTGARNEQFF
TGTGCCAGCAGTGTTCCCGGGACAGGGGCGCGGAATGAGCAGTTCTTC